This is a list of T cell receptor beta chains from one sample in a study of T cells in Graves' hyperthyroidism and ophthalmopathy. TCRdb processed the multiplex PCR reads anew with MiXCR; each CDR3 protein has one entry. The sample contains under 700,000 distinct CDR3 sequences, around 42% of which appear only once. Input material: peripheral blood or thyroid tissue (not recorded which). These receptor sequences come from a young woman with Graves' hyperthyroidism. CDR3s include the opening cysteine and the closing phenylalanine or tryptophan. D genes are given only for firm matches.

D gene	V gene	J gene	CDR3 protein
TRBD1	TRBV2	NA	CASSPSGTGRFEQYF
NA	TRBV7-2	TRBJ1-5	CASTGERARLQHF
NA	TRBV2	TRBJ1-2	CASSGNSLNYGYTF
NA	TRBV7-9	TRBJ2-7	CASSWLATYEQYF
TRBD2	TRBV24-1	TRBJ2-2	CATSDPVAGGTGELFF
NA	TRBV5-5	TRBJ1-2	CASSLAAWDYGYTF
TRBD2	TRBV7-8	TRBJ2-7	CASSVAGGQEEQYF
TRBD2	TRBV29-1	TRBJ2-2	CSDSGRGTGELFF
NA	TRBV7-6	TRBJ2-5	CASSRESGTQYF
TRBD1	TRBV25-1	TRBJ1-2	CASSRQGAHYGYTF
NA	TRBV2	TRBJ1-2	CASRDRGRSNYGYTF
TRBD1	TRBV15	TRBJ2-7	CATSREKGGFYEQYF
NA	TRBV29-1	TRBJ1-3	CSVPVYGTTGAGNTIYF
NA	TRBV5-5	TRBJ1-6	CASSFSKGERSPLHF
NA	TRBV2	TRBJ2-7	CASSLGRLAYEQYF
TRBD2	TRBV20-1	TRBJ2-2	CSARPGLGGELFF
NA	TRBV9	TRBJ1-6	CASSARIGNSPLHF
TRBD1	TRBV2	TRBJ1-4	CASSQGKGQVTTNEKLFF
NA	TRBV10-3	TRBJ2-7	CAIRGGNWADEAYEQYF
NA	TRBV6-5	TRBJ1-5	CASSSRAGDQPQHF
TRBD1	TRBV6-1	TRBJ2-7	CASSDRGLSEQYF
TRBD1	TRBV7-2	TRBJ1-2	CAWSVSGTGVGYTF
NA	TRBV2	TRBJ2-2	CASNGNPRELFF
TRBD2	TRBV10-3	TRBJ2-6	CAISDLGGTEAF
NA	TRBV6-5	TRBJ1-4	CASLRGVANEKLFF
NA	TRBV10-3	TRBJ1-1	CAISESVNTEAFF
TRBD1	TRBV2	TRBJ2-5	CASSWTGGIKTQYF
NA	TRBV11-1	TRBJ2-7	CASSYSGTGLKQYF
TRBD1	TRBV29-1	TRBJ1-2	CSVEDRGLSYGYTF
TRBD1	TRBV2	TRBJ2-6	CASSWTGRANVLTF
TRBD2	TRBV7-6	TRBJ2-7	CASSRTTSGSVEQYF
NA	TRBV12-3/TRBV12-4	TRBJ1-6	CASSPSRQGHYSPLHF
NA	TRBV15	TRBJ2-7	CATSRGEGAYEQYF
TRBD1	TRBV7-2	TRBJ2-6	CASSLAGQGASGANVLTF
TRBD1	TRBV9	TRBJ2-7	CASSGEDRGNEQYF
NA	TRBV20-1	TRBJ2-7	CSVEGDYFHEQYF
TRBD1	TRBV7-9	TRBJ1-5	CASSLRQGSAGNQPQHF
NA	TRBV15	TRBJ1-5	CATSSQDQPQHF
NA	TRBV19	TRBJ1-2	CAWSPSLYGYTF
NA	TRBV6-5	TRBJ1-4	CASSLQVDEKLFF
NA	TRBV9	TRBJ1-1	CASQTRETEAFF
TRBD1	TRBV10-3	TRBJ1-6	CATAQGAREMPLHF
TRBD2	TRBV7-2	TRBJ2-7	CASTRQGGSGRAQDEQYF
TRBD1	TRBV25-1	TRBJ1-6	CASHGQGRRSPLHF
NA	TRBV24-1	TRBJ2-7	CASSRRQMPYEQYF
TRBD1	TRBV12-3/TRBV12-4	TRBJ1-3	CASSRQGPNSGNTIYF
NA	TRBV10-3	TRBJ1-1	CAISESKDSEAFF
TRBD2	TRBV12-3/TRBV12-4	TRBJ2-7	CASSLNSGTAYEQYF
NA	TRBV6-1	TRBJ1-3	CASSESQGRGSGNTIYF
NA	TRBV5-1	TRBJ1-6	CASSLASNSPLHF
NA	TRBV10-3	TRBJ1-2	CAISEEGSRDGYTF
NA	TRBV25-1	TRBJ1-5	CASPGAKKNQPQHF
TRBD2	TRBV20-1	TRBJ2-7	CSARELAGAVYEQYF
TRBD2	TRBV5-4	TRBJ2-7	CASSPNELAGGSYEQYF
NA	TRBV2	TRBJ2-7	CASRSRYEQYF